These 23 T cell receptor beta chains came from one sample sequenced in a study of T-cell memory formation after mild COVID-19. One entry per CDR3 protein, called by TCRdb with MiXCR from the 5' RACE reads. The sample has 250,000 to 300,000 distinct CDR3 sequences; more than 15% are singletons. Specimen: PBMCs or a T cell subset sorted from them (not recorded which). The receptor source for this set is a man aged 18 to 35 who had mild COVID-19 (a few samples of this study predate the infection). Cell type and time point are not known.

The J gene is TRBJ2-5, the V gene TRBV6-5; TRBD2 agrees at 11 bases. The junction had 9 bases not matched to a gene; V was cut back by 7 bases and J by 5 bases. The CDR3 sequence is 15 residues long. Germline V gene data show CDR1 as MNHEY and CDR2 as SVGAGI. CDR3 amino acids: CASNLIAGGTETQYF. The DNA of the CDR3 is TGTGCCAGCAACCTCATAGCGGGGGGGACGGAGACCCAGTACTTC.

The V and J genes are TRBV4-3 and TRBJ1-5; the D gene is possibly TRBD1 (5 bases). The germline CDR1 and CDR2 sequences are LGHNA and YSLEER. The CDR3 extends over 14 amino acids. The V and J ends lost 3 bases and 9 bases respectively, with 15 bases between them. CDR3 nucleotides: TGCGCCAGCAGCCATCTCGATGGGACGTCGCCCCAGCATTTT. Protein: CASSHLDGTSPQHF.

The rearrangement joins TRBV19 to TRBJ1-2, with TRBD1 matching over 7 bases. The CDR3 is 15 amino acids. Unmatched junction bases numbered 6, after V lost 3 bases and J lost 2 bases. The germline V gene encodes CDR1 LNHDA and CDR2 SQIVND (reference sequence). The CDR3 sequence: CASSILGTANYGYTF. The CDR3 nucleotides are TGTGCCAGTAGTATCCTCGGGACAGCAAACTATGGCTACACCTTC.

The sample holds many counts of this clonotype. The chain recombines TRBV12-3 or TRBV12-4 with TRBJ2-1; 7 nucleotides match TRBD1. The CDR3 sequence is 14 residues long. J lost 7 bases, V lost 6 bases, and 9 bases had no gene match. In DNA form, the CDR3 reads TGTGCCAGCAGAGACAGGGTAACGAGGAATGAGCAGTTCTTC. Translation gives CASRDRVTRNEQFF.

The chain uses TRBV9 and TRBJ2-3; 7 positions match TRBD2. Germline CDR1 and CDR2: SGDLS and YYNGEE. The CDR3 is 16 residues long. The V gene end was trimmed by 4 bases and the J gene end by 0 bases; junction bases not matched to a gene: 8. The DNA of the CDR3 is TGTGCCAGCAGCTCCAGAAGCGGGGATAGCACAGATACGCAGTATTTT. As protein: CASSSRSGDSTDTQYF.

This clonotype was picked up a small number of times. This rearrangement joins TRBV20-1 to TRBJ1-2; 9 bases are a match to TRBD1. With V trimmed by 6 bases and J by 8 bases, 10 bases remained unmatched. The CDR3 contains 13 residues. Per the germline V gene, CDR1 is DFQATT and CDR2 is SNEGSKA (reference sequence). CDR3 nucleotide sequence: TGCAGTGCCGTACAGGGGGCCGGGGTAGGCTACACCTTC. It yields the protein CSAVQGAGVGYTF.

This chain joins TRBV9 and TRBJ1-1; tentative D call: TRBD1 (6 bases). Germline-derived CDR1 and CDR2 are SGDLS and YYNGEE. V was shortened by 4 bases and J by 5 bases, with 15 bases between the two germline ends. This CDR3 has 14 residues. The CDR3 bases are TGTGCCAGCAGCCCCCTTGGGGGGCGGACTGAAGCTTTCTTT. It codes for CASSPLGGRTEAFF.

There are a few counts of this clonotype. This chain uses TRBV20-1 with TRBJ1-4; D unresolved. Germline V CDR1 and CDR2: DFQATT, SNEGSKA (reference sequence). This CDR3 spans 10 amino acids. The germline V and J ends were trimmed by 6 bases and 10 bases, with 9 bases remaining between them. The CDR3 nucleotides read TGCAGTGCCGAAGGCACAAAACTGTTTTTT. As protein: CSAEGTKLFF.

This clonotype has a single count. The chain employs TRBV6-6 and TRBJ2-7, with D possibly matching TRBD1 (5 bases). Germline CDR1 MNHNY, CDR2 SVGAGI (reference sequence). Trimming stripped 5 bases from V and 6 bases from J, with 14 bases between. This CDR3 is 13 amino acids long. Written as DNA, the CDR3 is TGTGCCAGCAGTCCGGGTCCCAGGGTCGAGCAGTACGTC. This translates into CASSPGPRVEQYV.

The chain uses TRBV3-1 and TRBJ2-3, with D possibly being TRBD2 (6 bases). The germline V gene has CDR1 LGHDT and CDR2 YNNKEL (reference sequence). This CDR3 has 15 amino acids. V lost 0 bases, J lost 4 bases, and 11 bases lay in between. CDR3 DNA: TGTGCCAGCAGCCAAGAGGGGGGACCCCCAGATACGCAGTATTTT. Its translation: CASSQEGGPPDTQYF.

In its sample, this clonotype was seen a few times. The chain recombines TRBV12-3 or TRBV12-4 with TRBJ1-2; D is undetermined. V lost 1 base, J lost 4 bases, and 10 bases lay in between. CDR3 length equals 14 residues. The CDR3 loop reads CASSLDGSLYGYTF. CDR3 sequence (DNA): TGTGCCAGCAGTTTAGATGGCAGCCTCTATGGCTACACCTTC.

The chain couples TRBV6-6 to TRBJ2-3, with D possibly TRBD1 on 6 matching bases. The CDR3 is 16 residues long. V lost 0 bases and J lost 5, with 15 bases in between. In germline, CDR1 is MNHNY, CDR2 SVGAGI (reference sequence). CDR3 sequence (DNA): TGTGCCAGCAGTTACTCTGGGGGCGCCTTGGAAGATACGCAGTATTTT. It codes for CASSYSGGALEDTQYF.

The rearrangement links TRBV5-1 to TRBJ1-2, with 9 bases aligning to TRBD1. J was trimmed by 6 bases and V by 5 bases; bases with no gene match: 5. The CDR3 runs 13 residues. Germline V gene data show CDR1 as SGHRS and CDR2 as YFSETQ. CDR3 sequence reads: CASRHGQGNGYTF. Here the CDR3 DNA reads TGCGCCAGCAGACACGGACAGGGGAATGGCTACACCTTC.

This clonotype has a handful of counts. The rearrangement uses TRBV5-1 and TRBJ2-1; no reliable D call. Germline V gives CDR1 SGHRS, CDR2 YFSETQ. The V gene lost 2 bases and the J gene lost 10 bases, with 7 bases spanning the gap. CDR3 length: 11 residues. The CDR3 nucleotides read TGCGCCAGCAGCTTTAACATGGAGCAGTTCTTC. This translates into CASSFNMEQFF.

This clonotype was seen only once. The CDR3 nucleotides read TGTGCCAGCAGCTATACAGGGGGCGACTATGGCTACACCTTC. Residues: CASSYTGGDYGYTF. The J gene is TRBJ1-2, the V gene TRBV7-9, with 9 positions matching TRBD1. V shed 4 bases, J shed 3 bases, and the junction held 3 bases outside the gene matches. The CDR3 has 14 amino acids. The germline CDR1 and CDR2 sequences are SEHNR and FQNEAQ (reference sequence). Variable domain in full (rest from reference TRBV7-9 and TRBJ1-2): DTGVSQNPRHKITKRGQNVTFRCDPISEHNRLYWYRQTLGQGPEFLTYFQNEAQLEKSRLLSDRFSAERPKGSFSTLEIQRTEQGDSAMYLCASSYTGGDYGYTFGSGTRLTVV.

This clonotype came up a few times. The genes are TRBV5-1 and TRBJ1-5, with D tentatively TRBD1 (5 bases). There are 14 residues in the CDR3. The V and J ends lost 0 bases and 3 bases respectively, with 7 bases between them. CDR1 SGHRS and CDR2 YFSETQ come from the germline V gene. The CDR3 region is CASSLVGDNQPQHF. The CDR3 DNA is TGCGCCAGCAGCTTGGTAGGGGACAATCAGCCCCAGCATTTT.

This clonotype was seen only a few times. The chain uses TRBV6-6 and TRBJ2-2, with 8 bases fitting TRBD1. V was clipped by 10 bases and J by 2 bases; unmatched bases: 6. Germline-derived CDR1 and CDR2 are MNHNY and SVGAGI (reference sequence). The CDR3 length is 14 residues. Here the CDR3 reads CAITGQANTGELFF. DNA of the CDR3: TGTGCCATCACGGGACAGGCCAACACCGGGGAGCTGTTTTTT.

The CDR3 nucleotides read TGTGCCACCCAGACCGGGGTAAACAATGAGCAGTTCTTC. It specifies CATQTGVNNEQFF. The chain carries TRBV12-3 or TRBV12-4 and TRBJ2-1, with D perhaps matching TRBD2 (5 bases). V lost 10 bases and J lost 5, with 15 bases in between. CDR3 length: 13 amino acids.

This clonotype was found a few times. The genes are TRBV21-1 and TRBJ2-3; the DNA was not used to check the table's D call, TRBD2. TRBV21-1 is a pseudogene. This CDR3 has 19 residues. CDR3: CASSCGLAGGPFGTDTQYF. The CDR3 coding sequence is TGTGCCAGCAGCTGCGGACTAGCGGGGGGGCCGTTTGGCACAGATACGCAGTATTTT.

This clonotype was recorded many times. J is TRBJ2-7 and V is TRBV19; D unclear. CDR3 length: 13 residues. The V end was cut by 5 bases, the J end by 3 bases, with 11 bases between. Germline values: CDR1 LNHDA, CDR2 SQIVND (reference sequence). The CDR3 is CASSPASNYEQYF. Here the CDR3 DNA reads TGTGCCAGTAGTCCTGCCAGCAACTACGAGCAGTACTTC. Drawing the rest from reference TRBV19 and TRBJ2-7, the complete variable domain is DGGITQSPKYLFRKEGQNVTLSCEQNLNHDAMYWYRQDPGQGLRLIYYSQIVNDFQKGDIAEGYSVSREKKESFPLTVTSAQKNPTAFYLCASSPASNYEQYFGPGTRLTVT.

This clonotype was seen at least ten times. The rearrangement joins TRBV7-9 to TRBJ2-5; D not certain. V was cut by 4 bases and J by 2 bases, with 8 bases left in between. In germline, CDR1 is SEHNR, CDR2 FQNEAQ (reference sequence). This CDR3 is built from 13 residues. CDR3 coding DNA: TGTGCCAGCAGCTGGTCTGGTCAAGAGACCCAGTACTTC. Protein product: CASSWSGQETQYF.

The chain couples TRBV10-3 to TRBJ2-5, with TRBD1 as a possible D gene (5 bases). This CDR3 contains 13 residues. Trimming stripped 7 bases from V and 5 bases from J, with 14 bases between. Germline V gene data show CDR1 as ENHRY and CDR2 as SYGVKD. For the CDR3, the DNA is TGTGCCATCAAGTCCAGGGAACTGGAGACCCAGTACTTC. It is translated as CAIKSRELETQYF.

Only a few counts were recorded for this clonotype. The V gene is TRBV2, the J gene TRBJ2-2; no clear D. V was trimmed by 4 bases and J by 5 bases, leaving 8 bases between them. In germline, CDR1 is SNHLY, CDR2 FYNNEI. There are 13 residues in the CDR3. CDR3 DNA sequence: TGTGCCAGCAGTGCGCGTATTACCGGGGAGCTGTTTTTT. The encoded protein is CASSARITGELFF.